The 5 T cell receptor beta chains presented below share a single source sample, sequenced in a study of T cells in lung cancer brain metastases. TCRdb keeps only in-frame clones here, not all; method: immunoSEQ multiplex PCR. The repertoire holds 1,200 or so clones, with approximately 89% as singletons. The sequenced material came from tumor tissue from a brain metastasis. These receptors came from a man in his 70s with non-small cell lung cancer that had spread to the brain.

The chain links TRBV29-1 to TRBJ2-5; 9 bases align to TRBD1. The J call is uncertain, as TRBJ2-7 better fits the DNA end. The length of the CDR3 is 14 residues. Germline loops: CDR1 SQVTM, CDR2 ANQGSEA. The CDR3 nucleotides are TGCAGCGTGGACACGGGACAGGGACCCTACGAGCAGTACTTC. It specifies CSVDTGQGPYEQYF.

This chain connects TRBV27 to TRBJ2-3; a weak D match, TRBD1 (6 bases). The CDR3 runs 17 residues. The germline V gene encodes CDR1 MNHEY and CDR2 SMNVEV (reference sequence). The germline V and J ends were trimmed by 5 bases and 2 bases, with 20 bases remaining between them. CDR3 DNA: TGTGCCAGCAGTCCCCCGATCAGGGGACCTTTCACAGATACGCAGTATTTT. This codes for CASSPPIRGPFTDTQYF.

CDR3 nucleotide sequence: TGTGCCAGCAGCTCTCTCTGGACAGGGACGAGCACTGAAGCTTTCTTT. It is translated as CASSSLWTGTSTEAFF. This rearrangement joins TRBV7-9 to TRBJ1-1; TRBD1 matches 8 bases. Germline CDR1 and CDR2: SEHNR and FQNEAQ (reference sequence). This CDR3 has 16 residues. J lost 4 bases, V lost 4 bases, and 11 bases had no gene match.

Worth noting for this clone: The junction departs from the called germline gene at one end, perhaps through a read error. The genes are TRBV27 and TRBJ1-1; TRBD1 matches at 7 bases. Germline CDR1 is MNHEY and CDR2 is SMNVEV (reference sequence). This CDR3 contains 15 residues. CDR3 amino acids: CASSELQGWNAEAFF. The CDR3 region has the DNA TGTGCCAGCAGTGAACTACAGGGGTGGAACGCTGAAGCTTTCTTT.

V gene TRBV29-1 combines with J gene TRBJ2-2, with TRBD2 identical over 9 bases. CDR1 and CDR2 from the germline V gene are SQVTM and ANQGSEA. The CDR3 is made up of 14 amino acids. With 4 bases clipped from V and 7 bases from J, the junction kept 7 bases outside the gene matches. CDR3 DNA sequence: TGCAGCGTTGCCCCTAGCGGGGCTTTCGGGGAGCTGTTTTTT. Translation: CSVAPSGAFGELFF.